This T cell receptor beta chain originates from a study of PD-L1 blockade in urothelial cancer. Study-level information: Male sex and bladder-origin urothelial cancer were recorded for twenty-five of 29 patients. Broader study findings: Below-median pretreatment blood TCR clonality was associated with improved progression-free and overall survival. At the 3-week point, tumor-associated blood clones expanded more in durable-benefit patients.

On this clone: Its cognate antigen is unknown.

Sequencing used immunoSEQ multiplex PCR; TCRdb keeps in-frame clones, though not all of them. Among approximately 20,000 clones listed, 91% were seen once. V shed 2 bases, J shed 5 bases, and the junction held 6 bases outside the gene matches. The CDR3 length is 15 residues. Per germline, CDR1 LGHNA and CDR2 YSLEER. Time point given: peripheral blood 6 weeks after treatment start. This material consisted of PBMCs, taken around atezolizumab (anti-PD-L1) treatment. The J gene is TRBJ1-5, the V gene TRBV4-3; 7 bases agree with TRBD1. The sequence derives from a woman aged 55 to 70 with urothelial cancer. The CDR3 nucleotides read TGCGCCAGCAGCCAATATACAGGGGCGCATCAGCCCCAGCATTTT. Protein sequence: CASSQYTGAHQPQHF.